This is a list of T cell receptor beta chains from one sample in a study of blood T cell repertoires in COVID-19. Data came from immunoSEQ multiplex PCR; TCRdb stores just in-frame clones and leaves some out. The table shows some 83,000 clones, with approximately 89% occurring only once. Sample: peripheral blood. The receptors stem from a man over 45 with acute or convalescent COVID-19. Each CDR3 is given with its conserved first and last residue. The D gene is left open where the match is weak. Clone size appears in some rows only: once, few, many, or a class for an expanded clone.

abundance,d_gene,j_gene,v_gene,CDR3nt,CDR3aa
NA,TRBD1,TRBJ2-2,TRBV6-2/TRBV6-3,TGTGCCAGCAGTAAACGGACAGGGAAGATTGACACCGGGGAGCTGTTTTTT,CASSKRTGKIDTGELFF
NA,NA,TRBJ2-4,TRBV3-1/TRBV3-2,TGTGCCAGCAGCCAAGATTCGACAGGAGGCGGAAACATTCAGTACTTC,CASSQDSTGGGNIQYF
NA,NA,TRBJ2-5,TRBV5-1,TGCGCCAGCAGCTTGCGGCGGGGCTTACAAGAGACCCAGTACTTC,CASSLRRGLQETQYF
NA,NA,TRBJ2-2,TRBV6-4,TGTGCCAGCAGGTCCGACACCGGGGAGCTGTTTTTT,CASRSDTGELFF
NA,NA,TRBJ2-5,TRBV20-1,TGCAGTGCTCTAGCAAAAGAGACCCAGTACTTC,CSALAKETQYF
NA,TRBD1,TRBJ1-1,TRBV6-5,TGTGCCAGCAGCCCATCAGGGGGCAGATTTGAAGCTTTCTTT,CASSPSGGRFEAFF
NA,TRBD2,TRBJ2-7,TRBV6-2/TRBV6-3,TGTGCCAGCAGTCCCTTAGCGGGTTCAACGGGAGAGCAGTACTTC,CASSPLAGSTGEQYF
NA,NA,TRBJ2-2,TRBV9,TGTGCCAGCAGCGCCCCGGGGACGAACACCGGGGAGCTGTTTTTT,CASSAPGTNTGELFF
NA,NA,TRBJ1-1,TRBV19,TGTGCCAGTATTGACAGGATGAACACTGAAGCTTTCTTT,CASIDRMNTEAFF
once,TRBD1,TRBJ2-7,TRBV29-1,TGCAGCGTTGAAGATTGGGGACAGGGAGGGCCTAGCGAAACCTACGAGCAGTACTTC,CSVEDWGQGGPSETYEQYF
NA,TRBD1,TRBJ1-2,TRBV4-1,TGCGCCAGCAGCCAAACGTCCGGGACAGAAAATGGCTACACCTTC,CASSQTSGTENGYTF
NA,NA,TRBJ1-5,TRBV19,TGTGCCAGTAGTATCGCGGGGGATAGCAATCAGCCCCAGCATTTT,CASSIAGDSNQPQHF
NA,TRBD1,TRBJ2-1,TRBV24-1,TGTGCCACCAGTGACCCTAGGACAGGGGCGAGTGAGCAGTTCTTC,CATSDPRTGASEQFF
NA,NA,TRBJ2-3,TRBV4-2,TGTGCCAGCAGCCAAGAAGGGTGGGCAGGGGACACAGATACGCAGTATTTT,CASSQEGWAGDTDTQYF
NA,NA,TRBJ1-1,TRBV4-3,TGCGCCAGCAGCCAAGATACGGGTAGGACTGAAGCTTTCTTT,CASSQDTGRTEAFF
NA,NA,TRBJ1-5,TRBV2,TGTGCCAGCAGTAGGAGGACAGATTTTAGCAATCAGCCCCAGCATTTT,CASSRRTDFSNQPQHF
NA,TRBD1,TRBJ2-5,TRBV7-9,TGTGCCAGCAGCTCGGGACAGGGGGAGACCCAGTACTTC,CASSSGQGETQYF
NA,NA,TRBJ2-7,TRBV7-9,TGTGCCAGCAGCTTATCCGGGGGACGCTCCTACGAGCAGTACTTC,CASSLSGGRSYEQYF
NA,NA,TRBJ1-2,TRBV7-9,TGTGCCAGCAGCTCCCCCCCGGGGGGGGATGGCTACACCTTC,CASSSPPGGDGYTF
NA,NA,TRBJ2-7,TRBV18,TGTGCCAGCTCACCACAGGAGGGCCGAGAGCAGTACTTC,CASSPQEGREQYF
NA,TRBD1,TRBJ1-6,TRBV6-5,TGTGCCAGCAGCCCGTTACAGGGGGATAATTCACCCCTCCACTTT,CASSPLQGDNSPLHF
NA,NA,TRBJ1-5,TRBV7-8,TGTGCCAGCAGCTTAGACAGGAGCAATCAGCCCCAGCATTTT,CASSLDRSNQPQHF
few,NA,TRBJ1-1,TRBV19,TGTGCCAGTAGTATCCAAGGAGCGAACACTGAAGCTTTCTTT,CASSIQGANTEAFF
NA,TRBD1,TRBJ2-1,TRBV3-1/TRBV3-2,TGTGCCAGCAGCCAGGGACAGGGTGGGTACAATGAGCAGTTCTTC,CASSQGQGGYNEQFF
NA,TRBD1,TRBJ2-5,TRBV19,TGTGCCAGTAGCCACCTAAAGGGACAGAGAGAAGAGACCCAGTACTTC,CASSHLKGQREETQYF
NA,TRBD2,TRBJ2-5,TRBV11-2,TGTGCCAGCAGCTTTAATGCGGGAGGAGAGACCCAGTACTTC,CASSFNAGGETQYF
NA,NA,TRBJ1-4,TRBV15,TGTGCCACCAGCCTAGACAGGTACAGTGAAAAACTGTTTTTT,CATSLDRYSEKLFF
NA,NA,TRBJ2-1,TRBV19,TGTGCCAGTAGTATCCCCCCTACTAGTTTCTCCTACAATGAGCAGTTCTTC,CASSIPPTSFSYNEQFF
NA,TRBD1,TRBJ1-5,TRBV19,TGTGCCAGTAGTTCAGGACAGGGGGGTGTACAGCCCCAGCATTTT,CASSSGQGGVQPQHF
NA,TRBD1,TRBJ1-3,TRBV28,TGTGCCACCTTACCGGGACAGGGAGCAGCTGGAAACACCATATATTTT,CATLPGQGAAGNTIYF
NA,TRBD1,TRBJ2-3,TRBV7-9,TGTGCCAGCAGCACGCCGGACAGGGCGACAGATACGCAGTATTTT,CASSTPDRATDTQYF
NA,NA,TRBJ1-2,TRBV19,TGTGCCACTTCGCGGGGGGATGGCTACACCTTC,CATSRGDGYTF
NA,NA,TRBJ2-3,TRBV7-2,TGTGCCAGCAGTATCAGGGTCGCAGATACGCAGTATTTT,CASSIRVADTQYF
once,NA,TRBJ2-1,TRBV29-1,TGCAGCGTCGAAACTAGAAAGGTGCAGTTCTTC,CSVETRKVQFF
few,TRBD1,TRBJ1-2,TRBV25-1,TGTGCCAGCAGTGAAGGGAACAGGGGGTCCTATGGCTACACCTTC,CASSEGNRGSYGYTF
NA,TRBD2,TRBJ2-1,TRBV4-1,TGCGCCAGCAGCCACCCCCCCTATGAGACTAGCGGGATTACGAATGAGCAGTTCTTC,CASSHPPYETSGITNEQFF
once,TRBD1,TRBJ2-4,TRBV5-1,TGCGCCAGCAGCCCGGGACAGGGAGCAAACATTCAGTACTTC,CASSPGQGANIQYF
NA,NA,TRBJ2-2,TRBV11-2,TGTGCCAGCAGTATTTTTCTGGACAGAGCAAACACCGGGGAGCTGTTTTTT,CASSIFLDRANTGELFF
NA,TRBD1,TRBJ2-3,TRBV5-5,TGTGCCAGCAGCCACAGGGGAAAACACACAGATACGCAGTATTTT,CASSHRGKHTDTQYF
few,TRBD1,TRBJ1-5,TRBV28,TGTGCCAGCAGCGTCCCAGGACAGGGCAATCAGCCCCAGCATTTT,CASSVPGQGNQPQHF
NA,NA,TRBJ2-4,TRBV19,TGTGCCACCACCACGGGGGTGGAAAACATTCAGTACTTC,CATTTGVENIQYF
NA,NA,TRBJ1-2,TRBV29-1,TGCAGCGTTGGAGCGGAGGACGGCTACACCTTC,CSVGAEDGYTF
NA,TRBD1,TRBJ1-1,TRBV19,TGTGCCAGTAGTGCCAGACAGGGAGAGGGTAGGGCTGAAGCTTTCTTT,CASSARQGEGRAEAFF
NA,NA,TRBJ1-5,TRBV19,TGTGCCAGTAGTATCCCACCCGGGACTCCCTTCAATCAGCCCCAGCATTTT,CASSIPPGTPFNQPQHF
NA,TRBD1,TRBJ1-2,TRBV27,TGTGCCAGCAGTTTAGGGACAGGGGGCTATTATGGCTACACCTTC,CASSLGTGGYYGYTF
NA,TRBD1,TRBJ1-1,TRBV5-1,TGCGCCAGCAGCCTGGGGACAGGGGGCACTGAAGCTTTCTTT,CASSLGTGGTEAFF
NA,TRBD1,TRBJ1-1,TRBV30,TGTGCCTGGACTCGTCCCGGGACAGGGATGACTGAAGCTTTCTTT,CAWTRPGTGMTEAFF
NA,TRBD1,TRBJ1-4,TRBV9,TGTGCCAGCAGCTCCCGACAGGGAGGTGAAAAACTGTTTTTT,CASSSRQGGEKLFF
NA,NA,TRBJ2-1,TRBV11-3,TGTGCCAGCAGTTCCCCGGCGACTCCAAATGAGCAGTTCTTC,CASSSPATPNEQFF
NA,NA,TRBJ1-1,TRBV7-7,TGTGCCAGCAGCTTATACGGGGGGGAGAACACTGAAGCTTTCTTT,CASSLYGGENTEAFF
NA,TRBD1,TRBJ2-7,TRBV2,TGTGCCAGCAGTCGACAGGGTATGGGCGAGCAGTACTTC,CASSRQGMGEQYF
NA,NA,TRBJ1-5,TRBV6-1,TGTGCCAGCAGTGAAGATCTAGGGCCAGGGCAGCCCCAGCATTTT,CASSEDLGPGQPQHF
NA,NA,TRBJ1-1,TRBV5-1,TGCGCCAGCAGCTCAACACAGGGGAACACTGAAGCTTTCTTT,CASSSTQGNTEAFF
NA,NA,TRBJ1-5,TRBV6-1,TGTGCCAGCAGTGATGCGGGTTACAATCAGCCCCAGCATTTT,CASSDAGYNQPQHF
NA,TRBD1,TRBJ1-2,TRBV5-6,TGTGCCAGCAGCTTGGGGTACAGGGGCTGGGATGGCTACACCTTC,CASSLGYRGWDGYTF
NA,NA,TRBJ1-2,TRBV28,TGTGCCAGCAGTCCTGGGACTGGGGCTAACTATGGCTACACCTTC,CASSPGTGANYGYTF